Shown below are 14 T cell receptor beta chains from a single sample sequenced in a study of lymphopenia after photon versus proton radiotherapy. Using immunoSEQ multiplex PCR, the repertoire was profiled, and TCRdb retains in-frame clones only, with some absent. The sample includes 25,000 to 35,000 clones, 75% to 90% of them seen just once. This specimen consisted of peripheral blood, obtained from a patient treated with proton-based radiotherapy. These receptors originate from a woman in her seventies with pancreatic cancer. Some clones in this sample may be carry-over from other donors' samples.

This rearrangement joins TRBV7-8 to TRBJ2-5; TRBD1 matches at 7 bases. The closer fit of TRBJ2-7 to the DNA end suggests the J call may be wrong. The CDR3 runs to 14 residues. Germline CDR1 SGHVS, CDR2 FQNEAQ. The CDR3 reads CASSLDRGYHEQYF. The CDR3 nucleotides are TGTGCCAGCAGCTTAGACAGGGGATATCACGAGCAGTACTTC.

The V and J genes are TRBV6-5 and TRBJ2-7; tentatively, D is TRBD1 (6 bases). CDR3 length equals 15 residues. V was clipped by 4 bases and J by 2 bases, with 15 bases between them. CDR1 is MNHEY and CDR2 is SVGAGI in the germline V gene. The CDR3 DNA follows: TGTGCCAGCAGTTCAGCTTACAGGGCTCCCTACGAGCAGTACTTC. Amino acids: CASSSAYRAPYEQYF.

The rearrangement joins TRBV18 to TRBJ2-1, with 8 bases lining up with TRBD2. Germline trimming cut 4 bases from V and 15 bases from J; bases unmatched to any gene: 11. CDR1 is KGHSH and CDR2 is LQKENI in the germline V gene. The CDR3 runs 13 residues. CDR3 sequence (DNA): TGTGCCAGCTCACAACCGGGACTAGAAAAAGGGTTCTTC. Its translation is CASSQPGLEKGFF.

The V call is TRBV2, the J call TRBJ1-1; D remains unclear. The CDR3 has 15 amino acids. Between the trimmed V and J ends, which lost 2 bases and 0 bases, there was a span of 10 bases. Germline V lookup: CDR1 SNHLY, CDR2 FYNNEI. The CDR3 nucleotides read TGTGCCAGCAGTGAACGCTGGACGGTGAACACTGAAGCTTTCTTT. It translates to CASSERWTVNTEAFF.

This chain joins TRBV6-5 and TRBJ1-1; unclear D gene. The CDR3 consists of 14 residues. The ends were cut back, 7 bases at V and 2 bases at J, with 14 bases in the middle. Germline CDR1 and CDR2: MNHEY and SVGAGI. The CDR3 is CASTPASSNTEAFF. The CDR3 DNA reads TGTGCCAGCACCCCGGCCAGCTCTAACACTGAAGCTTTCTTT.

This clone was detected only once. This sequence joins TRBV7-8 and TRBJ2-1; D could derive from TRBD1 or TRBD2 (5 bases each). Germline values: CDR1 SGHVS, CDR2 FQNEAQ. Trimming cost V 5 bases and J 10 bases, with 12 bases left between them. The CDR3 totals 12 residues. CDR3 nucleotide sequence: TGTGCCAGCAGCCCTGGGGGTAGCGAGCAGTTCTTC. Residues: CASSPGGSEQFF.

This clone was seen once. V is TRBV7-2 and J is TRBJ2-7, with D maybe TRBD1 (6 bases). Germline-derived CDR1 and CDR2 are SGHTA and FQGNSA. The CDR3 sequence is 14 residues long. Trimming took off 5 bases at V and 2 bases at J, with 13 bases between the two ends. The CDR3 spells CASSRNRATYEQYF. CDR3 nucleotides: TGTGCCAGCAGCCGAAACAGGGCTACCTACGAGCAGTACTTC.

The chain uses TRBV10-3 and TRBJ2-1, with D perhaps matching TRBD1 (6 bases). Germline CDR1 is ENHRY and CDR2 is SYGVKD. CDR3 length: 12 amino acids. Trimming removed 5 bases at V and 10 bases at J, with 12 bases between. CDR3 coding DNA: TGTGCCATCAGTTCAGGGGTGGACGAGCAGTTCTTC. Encoded protein: CAISSGVDEQFF.

The chain uses TRBV5-1 and TRBJ2-6; D unclear. In germline, CDR1 is SGHRS, CDR2 YFSETQ. This CDR3 comprises 14 residues. The V end was cut by 5 bases, the J end by 0 bases, with 6 bases between. The CDR3 sequence: CASRSGSGANVLTF. CDR3 sequence (DNA): TGCGCCAGCAGGTCTGGCTCTGGGGCCAACGTCCTGACTTTC.

The CDR3 nucleotides are TGTGCCAGTAGTATAGGGGGGACCACCGGGGAGCTGTTTTTT. Translation: CASSIGGTTGELFF. V gene TRBV19 combines with J gene TRBJ2-2; D tentatively reads TRBD1 or TRBD2 (5 bases each). CDR1 and CDR2 from the germline V gene are LNHDA and SQIVND (reference sequence). The V end lost 1 base, the J end lost 4 bases, and 7 bases lay between the germline ends. The CDR3 extends over 14 amino acids.

The V gene is TRBV28, the J gene TRBJ1-2; 7 nucleotides agree with TRBD1. From germline, CDR1 is MDHEN and CDR2 SYDVKM. The CDR3 sequence is 15 residues long. V lost 3 bases, J lost 7 bases, and 11 bases stayed unmatched. For the CDR3, the DNA is TGTGCCAGCAGTTTGCCCGCGACAGGGCAGTCTGGCTACACCTTC. Its protein is CASSLPATGQSGYTF.

V is TRBV28 and J is TRBJ2-5; 15 bases agree with TRBD2. Germline CDR1 is MDHEN and CDR2 is SYDVKM. The CDR3 extends over 17 amino acids. Losses at the gene ends were 2 bases for V and 6 bases for J; bases not matched to a gene: 7. The CDR3 DNA reads TGTGCCAGCAGTTTAAAGGGACTAGCGGGAGGTAGGAAGACCCAGTACTTC. The encoded protein is CASSLKGLAGGRKTQYF.

The chain links TRBV28 to TRBJ1-1; D call uncertain. Germline V gene sequence: CDR1 MDHEN, CDR2 SYDVKM. V gave up 4 bases and J gave up 5 bases, with 11 bases separating them. CDR3 length equals 13 residues. The DNA of the CDR3 is TGTGCCAGCAGTTGGCCTCTCGGTACTGAAGCTTTCTTT. As protein: CASSWPLGTEAFF.

The chain uses TRBV18 and TRBJ2-7, with 11 positions matching TRBD1. The length of the CDR3 is 16 residues. J gave up 5 bases and V 6 bases, and 12 bases lay outside the gene matches. Germline CDR1 KGHSH, CDR2 LQKENI. Here the CDR3 reads CASSSQLGDRGNEQYF. The CDR3 DNA reads TGTGCCAGCTCGTCTCAACTTGGGGACAGGGGGAACGAGCAGTACTTC.